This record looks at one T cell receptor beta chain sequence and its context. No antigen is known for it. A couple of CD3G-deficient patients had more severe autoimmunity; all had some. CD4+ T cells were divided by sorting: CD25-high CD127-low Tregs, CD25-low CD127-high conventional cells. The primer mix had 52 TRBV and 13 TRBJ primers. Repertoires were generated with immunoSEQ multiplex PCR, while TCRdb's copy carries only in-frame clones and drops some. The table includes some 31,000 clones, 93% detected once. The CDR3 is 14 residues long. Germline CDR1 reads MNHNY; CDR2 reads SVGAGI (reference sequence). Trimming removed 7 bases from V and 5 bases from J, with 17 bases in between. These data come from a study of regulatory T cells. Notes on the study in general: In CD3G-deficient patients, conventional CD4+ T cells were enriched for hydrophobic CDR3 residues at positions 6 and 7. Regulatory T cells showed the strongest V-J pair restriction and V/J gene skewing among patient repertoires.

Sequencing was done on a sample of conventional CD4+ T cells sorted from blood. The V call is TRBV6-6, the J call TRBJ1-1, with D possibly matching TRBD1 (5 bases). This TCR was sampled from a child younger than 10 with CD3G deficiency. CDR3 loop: CASTLFQEGTEAFF. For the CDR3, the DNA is TGTGCCAGCACCCTTTTCCAAGAGGGGACTGAAGCTTTCTTT.